This T cell receptor (beta chain) emerged from a study of cytomegalovirus exposure and HLA in healthy donors. Study outcomes and limitations: By a later analysis, the bulk of CMV-associated TCR beta chains appeared HLA-restricted. There was a cluster of highly shared sequence variants that was likely a sequencing artifact. V- and J-gene trimming in TCR beta was tied to a missense DCLRE1C variant by an analysis performed later.

V lost 4 bases and J lost 1; bases outside the gene matches: 5. This CDR3 spans 14 amino acids. Germline V CDR1 and CDR2: SGHNT, YYREEE (reference sequence). As to this clone: Its antigen is not known.

Primers included in the PCR were 60 Vbeta and 13 Jbeta primers. The data were produced by immunoSEQ multiplex PCR, yet TCRdb's version contains in-frame clones alone and is incomplete. This sample has some 120,000 clones, with roughly 70% found just once. The clonotype originates from a woman aged 25 to 39 in good health and CMV-seronegative. The material sequenced was PBMCs. The V and J genes are TRBV5-4 and TRBJ2-7; TRBD1 aligns across 7 bases. The CDR3 region has the DNA TGTGCCAGCAGCCGGGACAGAGTTTCCTACGAGCAGTACTTC. Its translation is CASSRDRVSYEQYF.